The T cell receptor (beta chain) described here comes from a study of T cells in Graves' hyperthyroidism and ophthalmopathy. Study background: Peripheral blood specimens were obtained at initial diagnosis, prior to any treatment.

Amplified regions were TCR beta CDR3 sequences from RNA transcripts. Researchers ran a first-round RT-PCR on the TCR CDR3 using the HTBI primer set. TCRdb re-called the multiplex PCR reads with MiXCR, one entry per CDR3 protein. The repertoire includes hundreds of thousands of distinct CDR3 sequences, about 15% of them detected once, and almost 6% sits in the top ten. Patients having uncontrolled infection, another autoimmune disease, pregnancy or lactation were not included. Blood from later-ophthalmopathy patients was taken at first hyperthyroidism diagnosis. Germline V CDR1 and CDR2: SGHTA, FQGNSA. Deletions cut 1 base from V and 0 bases from J, with 6 bases between. The CDR3 totals 14 residues.

The V and J genes are TRBV7-2 and TRBJ1-1, with no clear D. Material: blood. The clonotype originates from a woman younger than 45 with Graves' hyperthyroidism that later progressed to Graves' ophthalmopathy. The CDR3 sequence is CASSLVRMNTEAFF. The CDR3, as DNA: TGTGCCAGCAGCTTAGTGCGTATGAACACTGAAGCTTTCTTT.